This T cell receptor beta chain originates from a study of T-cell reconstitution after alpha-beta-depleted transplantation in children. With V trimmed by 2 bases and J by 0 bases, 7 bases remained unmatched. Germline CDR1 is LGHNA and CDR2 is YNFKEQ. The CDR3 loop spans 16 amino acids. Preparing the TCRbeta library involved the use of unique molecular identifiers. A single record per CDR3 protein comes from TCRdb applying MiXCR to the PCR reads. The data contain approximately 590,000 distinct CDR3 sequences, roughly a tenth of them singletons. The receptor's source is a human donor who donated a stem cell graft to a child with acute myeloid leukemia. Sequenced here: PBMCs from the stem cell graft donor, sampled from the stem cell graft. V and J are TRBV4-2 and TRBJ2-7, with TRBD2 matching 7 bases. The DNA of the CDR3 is TGTGCCAGCAGCCAATCGGCGGGAGAGAACTCCTACGAGCAGTACTTC. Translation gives CASSQSAGENSYEQYF.